This TCR beta chain was sequenced during a study of T cells expressing NK-cell markers. On the study more broadly: One of eight sequenced donors was HCMV-seronegative; the other seven were seropositive.

Study results and caveats: Dominant NKG2C+ clonotypes made up about 1.0-7.0% of CD8+ T cells in several donors.

This CDR3 has 17 amino acids. TCRdb re-called the 5' RACE reads; every CDR3 protein appears as one record, without DNA. The sample shows about 460,000 distinct CDR3 sequences, and over 1.3% sits with its ten largest clones. A note on this clonotype: Its matching antigen is unknown.

Sequenced material: blood T cells: a sorted CD56 or NKG2C T cell subset, CD4+ or CD8+ T cells, or bulk PBMC T cells (not recorded which). The V and J genes are TRBV12-3 or TRBV12-4 and TRBJ2-1; absent DNA, TCRdb's TRBD2 call cannot be checked. The TCR comes from a woman aged 45-60 years in good health. This CDR3 reads CASSGASGTSKYNEQFF.